This TCR beta chain was identified in a study of blood T cell repertoires in COVID-19. Study details: Samples of COVID-19 (acute and convalescent) were obtained from the United States, Italy and Spain. T cells, B-cell-depleted T cells, or PBMCs supplied cDNA or gDNA.

Some clones are missing from TCRdb's copy, which holds only in-frame ones; the method was immunoSEQ multiplex PCR. Found here are some 66,000 clones, 91% of them singletons; the top ten hold about 6.8%. The receptor comes from a human donor in a cohort sampled during active COVID-19. The sequencing sample was made of peripheral blood.

The CDR3 loop reads CASSLQGAGEKLFF. CDR3 in DNA: TGTGCCAGCAGCCTACAGGGGGCAGGTGAAAAACTGTTTTTT. J is TRBJ1-4 and V is TRBV4-2; 9 bases match TRBD1. The V and J ends lost 4 bases and 7 bases, in that order; junction bases with no gene match: 4. The CDR3 is 14 residues long. Germline loops: CDR1 LGHNA, CDR2 YNFKEQ.